The rows below give T cell receptor beta chains drawn from one sample of a study of cytomegalovirus exposure and HLA in healthy donors. Here immunoSEQ multiplex PCR was the method, and the copy in TCRdb shows in-frame clones only, minus some. The sample has 120,000 or so clones; over 85% are singletons. Sequencing input: PBMCs. Every receptor here comes from a young woman in good health and CMV-seronegative. Each CDR3 is given with its conserved first and last residue. The D gene is left open where the match is weak. Size values are once, few and many counts, or a class for expanded clones, and some rows have none.

clone_size	d_call	v_call	j_call	cdr3_length	cdr3_nt	cdr3_aa
NA	NA	TRBV28	TRBJ1-5	15	TGTGCCAGCAGTACTCCTGCCCTATCCAATCAGCCCCAGCATTTT	CASSTPALSNQPQHF
NA	TRBD2	TRBV7-9	TRBJ2-3	17	TGTGCCAGCAGCTTAGCTCCACTAGCGGTGGGCACAGATACGCAGTATTTT	CASSLAPLAVGTDTQYF
NA	TRBD2	TRBV27	TRBJ2-1	12	TGTGCCAGCAGCCGAGCGGGGGTTGAGCAGTTCTTC	CASSRAGVEQFF
NA	TRBD2	TRBV10-3	TRBJ2-2	17	TGTGCCATCAGTGCCCCGGGACTAGCGGGCTACACCGGGGAGCTGTTTTTT	CAISAPGLAGYTGELFF
NA	NA	TRBV9	TRBJ1-5	17	TGTGCCAGCAGCCCAGGGACTGCTCCAGAGGGCAATCAGCCCCAGCATTTT	CASSPGTAPEGNQPQHF
NA	NA	TRBV4-1	TRBJ1-2	15	TGCGCCAGCAGCCAAGATAGCGCGGCTAACTATGGCTACACCTTC	CASSQDSAANYGYTF
NA	NA	TRBV28	TRBJ2-1	14	TGTGCCAGCAGTAGCCCGCGGCGCTACAATGAGCAGTTCTTC	CASSSPRRYNEQFF
NA	NA	TRBV4-3	TRBJ2-3	15	TGCGCCAGCAGCCCCCGGGTAGCGGTAACAGATACGCAGTATTTT	CASSPRVAVTDTQYF
NA	NA	TRBV4-1	TRBJ1-4	15	TGCGCCAGCAGCTACCCGGGGAGGGGTGAGGAAAAACTGTTTTTT	CASSYPGRGEEKLFF
NA	NA	TRBV19	TRBJ1-2	13	TGTGCCAGTAGTCAGGGCAAAGGCTATGGCTACACCTTC	CASSQGKGYGYTF
NA	TRBD1	TRBV6-5	TRBJ1-1	14	TGTGCCAGCACCAGGGACAGGGGACACACTGAAGCTTTCTTT	CASTRDRGHTEAFF
NA	NA	TRBV27	TRBJ2-1	12	TGTGCCAGCAGTAAAGGAGACAATGAGCAGTTCTTC	CASSKGDNEQFF
NA	TRBD1	TRBV9	TRBJ2-7	14	TGTGCCAGCAGCGTCGGACAGGGTACCTACGAGCAGTACTTC	CASSVGQGTYEQYF
NA	TRBD1	TRBV15	TRBJ1-4	16	TGTGCCACCAGCAGAGATAAGGGGACAGATGGGGAAAAACTGTTTTTT	CATSRDKGTDGEKLFF
NA	NA	TRBV6-5	TRBJ1-5	13	TGTGCCAGCAGGCGACAGGTCAATCAGCCCCAGCATTTT	CASRRQVNQPQHF
NA	NA	TRBV11-3	TRBJ2-1	14	TGTGCCAGCAGCTTAATGACTATTCGGGGTGAGCAGTTCTTC	CASSLMTIRGEQFF
NA	NA	TRBV4-3	TRBJ2-7	19	TGCGCCAGCAGCCAAGGTTTGGGGACCGCCTGGAGGGGGCACCACGAGCAGTACTTC	CASSQGLGTAWRGHHEQYF
NA	NA	TRBV7-9	TRBJ1-5	12	TGTGCCAGCAGCCTACCCAATCAGCCCCAGCATTTT	CASSLPNQPQHF
NA	NA	TRBV30	TRBJ1-2	13	TGTGCCTGGAGTGTACTTGCAGGGGTGGGCTACACCTTC	CAWSVLAGVGYTF
NA	TRBD2	TRBV9	TRBJ2-5	16	TGTGCCAGCAGCCCAGGACTAGCGGGAGGGACAGAGACCCAGTACTTC	CASSPGLAGGTETQYF
NA	TRBD2	TRBV6-1	TRBJ2-7	14	TGTGCCAGCTCCCGGGGGGAGGGGCCGTACGAGCAGTACTTC	CASSRGEGPYEQYF
NA	TRBD1	TRBV7-3	TRBJ2-3	14	TGTGCCAGCAGCCGGGACAGGTACACAGATACGCAGTATTTT	CASSRDRYTDTQYF
NA	NA	TRBV15	TRBJ2-1	15	TGTGCCACCAGTTCACCGGGATTACTCTACAATGAGCAGTTCTTC	CATSSPGLLYNEQFF
NA	NA	TRBV5-1	TRBJ1-2	14	TGCGCCAGCAGCTTTCCGGACAGCGCCTATGGCTACACCTTC	CASSFPDSAYGYTF
NA	TRBD2	TRBV7-2	TRBJ2-1	16	TGTGCCAGCAGCTTATCCCGGGGGGGCTCCTACAATGAGCAGTTCTTC	CASSLSRGGSYNEQFF
NA	TRBD1	TRBV7-2	TRBJ1-2	12	TGTGCCAGCAGCTTCGACAGGGTGGGCTACACCTTC	CASSFDRVGYTF
NA	TRBD1	TRBV15	TRBJ2-1	14	TGTGCCACCAGCCGAAGAAGGACAGGCAATGAGCAGTTCTTC	CATSRRRTGNEQFF
NA	NA	TRBV6-1	TRBJ1-2	13	TGTGCCAGCAGTGAAGGACAGGTCTATGGCTACACCTTC	CASSEGQVYGYTF
NA	TRBD1	TRBV28	TRBJ1-2	15	TGTGCCAGCAGTTTAACCGGACAGGGTCACTATGGCTACACCTTC	CASSLTGQGHYGYTF
NA	NA	TRBV2	TRBJ2-7	14	TGTGCCAGCAGTTTACAGGGAGCAAACTACGAGCAGTACTTC	CASSLQGANYEQYF
NA	NA	TRBV9	TRBJ1-2	17	TGTGCCAGCAGCGCCCCCCAGACCCTGGGGGGACACTATGGCTACACCTTC	CASSAPQTLGGHYGYTF
NA	NA	TRBV9	TRBJ1-2	15	TGTGCCAGCAGCGTAGAGTACGGGGGAAGCTATGGCTACACCTTC	CASSVEYGGSYGYTF
NA	TRBD2	TRBV30	TRBJ2-7	14	TGTGCCTGGACCAGAGCGGGGGGGCTATACGAGCAGTACTTC	CAWTRAGGLYEQYF
NA	NA	TRBV5-5	TRBJ2-2	12	TGTGCCAGCAGCCGGGACACCGGGGAGCTGTTTTTT	CASSRDTGELFF
NA	NA	TRBV5-4	TRBJ1-3	11	TGTGCCAGCAGCGGCGGGGGCACCATATATTTT	CASSGGGTIYF
once	NA	TRBV30	TRBJ2-4	15	TGTGCCTGGAGCGACGTGGGCGTGGGCAAAAACATTCAGTACTTC	CAWSDVGVGKNIQYF
NA	TRBD2	TRBV9	TRBJ2-3	19	TGTGCCAGCAGCGTAGAAAAACCGGGACTAGCGGGAGCCCCAGATACGCAGTATTTT	CASSVEKPGLAGAPDTQYF
NA	TRBD2	TRBV30	TRBJ2-2	16	TGTGCCTGGGAGTGGGCGGGAGTACCGAACACCGGGGAGCTGTTTTTT	CAWEWAGVPNTGELFF
NA	NA	TRBV6-6	TRBJ1-1	15	TGTGCCAGCAGTTACGCTCAGGGGCGGGACACTGAAGCTTTCTTT	CASSYAQGRDTEAFF
NA	TRBD1	TRBV6-1	TRBJ2-7	12	TGTGCCAGCAATGGACAGGGCTACGAGCAGTACTTC	CASNGQGYEQYF
NA	NA	TRBV7-6	TRBJ1-4	14	TGTGCCAGCAGCCCGGGGGCAACTAATGAAAAACTGTTTTTT	CASSPGATNEKLFF
NA	TRBD1	TRBV30	TRBJ1-4	15	TGTGCCTGGAGCGAAGAGGGACAGCATAATGAAAAACTGTTTTTT	CAWSEEGQHNEKLFF
NA	TRBD1	TRBV10-3	TRBJ1-1	19	TGTGCCATCAGTGAACCTTCCGGGACAGGAAATTTAAGAAGCACTGAAGCTTTCTTT	CAISEPSGTGNLRSTEAFF
NA	NA	TRBV5-6	TRBJ2-2	13	TGTGCCAGCAGCCCTCCAGGGGCCGGGGAGCTGTTTTTT	CASSPPGAGELFF
NA	TRBD2	TRBV11-2	TRBJ2-7	15	TGTGCCAGCAGCTTAGTGCGGGAGGGATCCTACGAGCAGTACTTC	CASSLVREGSYEQYF
NA	NA	TRBV5-1	TRBJ2-5	15	TGCGCCAGCAGCTTGGAGGGGGGGCTTCCAGAGACCCAGTACTTC	CASSLEGGLPETQYF
NA	NA	TRBV28	TRBJ1-5	17	TGTGCCAGCAGTTTATTGGGCCAGGGTCAGCGCAATCAGCCCCAGCATTTT	CASSLLGQGQRNQPQHF
once	TRBD2	TRBV4-3	TRBJ2-7	17	TGCGCCAGCAGCCAAGATCACGCTAGCGGCACGTTCTACGAGCAGTACTTC	CASSQDHASGTFYEQYF
NA	TRBD2	TRBV19	TRBJ2-5	13	TGTGCCGTTGGGGGAGGGCCACGAGAGACCCAGTACTTC	CAVGGGPRETQYF
NA	NA	TRBV15	TRBJ2-5	14	TGTGCCACCAGCAGAGAAGGCGGGCCGGAGACCCAGTACTTC	CATSREGGPETQYF
few	NA	TRBV11-1	TRBJ2-3	15	TGTGCCAGCAGCCCCGACAGTTCTAGCACAGATACGCAGTATTTT	CASSPDSSSTDTQYF
NA	TRBD2	TRBV5-6	TRBJ2-1	18	TGTGCCAGCAGCTTCGGGACTAGCGGGAGTCTAAGGTACAATGAGCAGTTCTTC	CASSFGTSGSLRYNEQFF
NA	NA	TRBV5-4	TRBJ1-6	16	TGTGCCAGCAGCTCCGTTAGGAGCTCCTATAATTCACCCCTCCACTTT	CASSSVRSSYNSPLHF
NA	NA	TRBV4-1	TRBJ2-3	16	TGCGCCAGCAGCCAGGACTTACGCGGCGGCACAGATACGCAGTATTTT	CASSQDLRGGTDTQYF
once	NA	TRBV28	TRBJ1-2	12	TGTGCCAGCAGTTCCGGGGGGGGCGGCTACACCTTC	CASSSGGGGYTF